The present TCR beta chain was sequenced within a study of T-cell memory formation after mild COVID-19. MiXCR was run by TCRdb on the 5' RACE reads, yielding one entry per CDR3 protein. The table has around 200,000 distinct CDR3 sequences, approximately 30% seen once. The CDR3 is 14 amino acids. V lost 2 bases to trimming and J lost 5 bases, with 10 bases between them. Per the germline V gene, CDR1 is MGHRA and CDR2 is YSYEKL. The rearrangement links TRBV4-1 to TRBJ2-1; D gene unclear. What was sequenced was PBMCs or a T cell subset sorted from them (not recorded which). This clonotype was sampled from an adult woman who had mild COVID-19 (a few samples of this study predate the infection). Cell type and time point are not known. Written as DNA, the CDR3 is TGCGCCAGCAGCCAATCAGGAGTAAACAATGAGCAGTTCTTC. Protein sequence: CASSQSGVNNEQFF.